The 13 T cell receptor beta chains presented below share a single source sample, sequenced in a study of CD8 T cells in Susac syndrome. RNA was extracted with the RNeasy kit, and a quantity of about 0.45 to 1 ug was reverse transcribed using random hexamers. TCRdb analysed the immunoSEQ multiplex PCR reads with MiXCR anew, one entry per CDR3 protein. Found here are over 100,000 distinct CDR3 sequences, roughly 94% of them singletons; the top ten hold 0.28%. Sequenced input: CD8+ T cells from PBMCs. These receptor sequences come from a human donor with Susac syndrome.

This chain joins TRBV10-3 and TRBJ2-7, with 12 bases lining up with TRBD1. CDR1 and CDR2 (germline): ENHRY, SYGVKD. The CDR3 runs 15 residues. Germline trimming cut 6 bases from V and 3 bases from J; bases unmatched to any gene: 6. CDR3 in amino acids: CAIRGDRGRLYEQYF. CDR3 in DNA: TGTGCCATCAGGGGGGACAGGGGGCGCCTCTACGAGCAGTACTTC.

The chain carries TRBV7-8 and TRBJ2-6; 7 bases align to TRBD1. Germline V CDR1 and CDR2: SGHVS, FQNEAQ. The V and J ends lost 1 base and 4 bases, in that order; junction bases with no gene match: 13. The CDR3 sequence is 19 residues long. CDR3 loop: CASSLEDRVPLSGANVLTF. The DNA of the CDR3 is TGTGCCAGCAGCTTAGAAGACAGGGTACCGCTCTCCGGGGCCAACGTCCTGACTTTC.

This chain joins TRBV29-1 and TRBJ1-2, with a tentative D call TRBD1 (5 bases). Per germline, CDR1 SQVTM and CDR2 ANQGSEA. V lost 2 bases to trimming and J lost 2 bases, with 6 bases between them. This CDR3 is built from 12 residues. The CDR3 DNA reads TGCAGCGTTGAATACAGGAACTATGGCTACACCTTC. It specifies CSVEYRNYGYTF.

In nucleotides, the CDR3 is TGCAGTGCGACATTAGCGGGGGAAAGGTACGAGCAGTACTTC. As protein: CSATLAGERYEQYF. This rearrangement joins TRBV20-1 to TRBJ2-7, with TRBD2 matching 9 bases. The length of the CDR3 is 14 residues. Looked up from germline, CDR1 is DFQATT and CDR2 is SNEGSKA (reference sequence). With V trimmed by 6 bases and J by 4 bases, 10 bases remained unmatched.

This chain connects TRBV5-6 to TRBJ1-5; possibly TRBD1 for D (5 bases). Trimming removed 0 bases at V and 1 base at J, with 11 bases between. In germline, CDR1 is SGHDT, CDR2 YYEEEE. The CDR3 totals 16 residues. CDR3 sequence reads: CASSLGGSWSNQPQHF. The CDR3 nucleotides read TGTGCCAGCAGCTTGGGGGGGTCATGGAGCAATCAGCCCCAGCATTTT. Full variable domain (missing parts from reference TRBV5-6 and TRBJ1-5): DAGVTQSPTHLIKTRGQQVTLRCSPKSGHDTVSWYQQALGQGPQFIFQYYEEEERQRGNFPDRFSGHQFPNYSSELNVNALLLGDSALYLCASSLGGSWSNQPQHFGDGTRLSIL.

This chain links TRBV6-1 with TRBJ2-5; D might be TRBD2 (7 bases). Trimming left V 1 base short and J 2 bases short, with 11 bases between. Germline V gene sequence: CDR1 MNHNS, CDR2 SASEGT. The CDR3 has 15 residues. CDR3 coding DNA: TGTGCCAGCAGTGAAGGCGGGGGCCTACAAGAGACCCAGTACTTC. This codes for CASSEGGGLQETQYF.

This chain connects TRBV10-2 to TRBJ2-5; TRBD1 is a possible D gene (6 bases). Trimming pared 0 bases from V and 1 base from J, leaving 6 bases between. In germline, CDR1 is WSHSY, CDR2 SAAADI. The CDR3 length is 14 residues. The CDR3 DNA reads TGCGCCAGCAGTGAGTCGGACAGCCAAGAGACCCAGTACTTC. Translated: CASSESDSQETQYF.

The gene calls are TRBV6-5 and TRBJ2-7; D is possibly TRBD2 (5 bases). Trimming cost V 5 bases and J 11 bases, with 25 bases left between them. This CDR3 region has 15 residues. CDR1 and CDR2 (germline): MNHEY, SVGAGI. The CDR3 is CASSPPHRPPDGEYF. The CDR3 nucleotides are TGTGCCAGCAGTCCCCCCCACCGGCCACCTGACGGGGAGTACTTC.

This clonotype has a single count. V and J are TRBV29-1 and TRBJ1-5; D is perhaps TRBD1 (5 bases). The germline CDR1 and CDR2 sequences are SQVTM and ANQGSEA. V lost 0 bases, J lost 6 bases, and 9 bases lay in between. The CDR3 spans 13 residues. The CDR3 is CSVEEGGTQPQHF. The CDR3 DNA sequence: TGCAGCGTTGAAGAGGGGGGAACTCAGCCCCAGCATTTT.

The chain has TRBV6-5 and TRBJ2-3, with 11 bases matching TRBD2. Trimming cost V 6 bases and J 4 bases; bases outside gene matches: 3. This CDR3 has 14 residues. The germline V gene encodes CDR1 MNHEY and CDR2 SVGAGI. The CDR3: CASRSSGGADTQYF. The CDR3 bases are TGTGCCAGCAGGAGTAGCGGGGGGGCAGATACGCAGTATTTT.

J is TRBJ2-6 and V is TRBV15; 7 positions match TRBD1. The CDR3 length is 17 residues. Trimming at V came to 3 bases and at J to 0 bases, leaving 5 bases not matched to a gene. Germline values: CDR1 LNHNV, CDR2 YYDKDF (reference sequence). For the CDR3, the DNA is TGTGCCACCAGCAGGTACAGGGACAGCTCTGGGGCCAACGTCCTGACTTTC. Amino acids: CATSRYRDSSGANVLTF.

This sequence joins TRBV6-6 and TRBJ2-7; D is ambiguous. V was cut by 7 bases and J by 4 bases, with 11 bases left in between. The CDR3 has 12 amino acids. Per the germline V gene, CDR1 is MNHNY and CDR2 is SVGAGI (reference sequence). The CDR3 sequence is CASKRSGYEQYF. The CDR3 DNA reads as TGTGCCAGCAAGCGTAGTGGGTACGAGCAGTACTTC.

V usage is TRBV6-2 or TRBV6-3 and J usage is TRBJ2-3; D is ambiguous. The CDR3 is 14 residues long. Germline values: CDR1 MNHEY, CDR2 SVGEGT. Trimming took off 2 bases at V and 6 bases at J, with 12 bases between the two ends. The CDR3 protein is CASSYVDKSDTQYF. DNA for the CDR3: TGTGCCAGCAGTTACGTGGATAAGAGCGATACGCAGTATTTT.